This passage covers 31 T cell receptor beta chains from one sample sequenced in a study of OX40 agonist ivuxolimab in advanced cancers. Sequencing used immunoSEQ multiplex PCR; TCRdb keeps in-frame clones, though not all of them. Of 49,000 or so clones listed, 70% to 90% were seen once; the top ten hold 12%. Here the sequenced sample was CD4+ or CD8+ T cells sorted from blood, taken in a trial of the OX40 agonist ivuxolimab. The receptor set was obtained from an adult with an advanced solid tumor such as melanoma, head and neck, liver or kidney cancer.

In its sample, this clone was seen once. V usage is TRBV5-5 and J usage is TRBJ1-1; 9 bases are shared with TRBD1. The CDR3 has 16 residues. V trimming: 4 bases; J trimming: 1 base; junction bases outside the gene matches: 8. CDR1 SGHKS and CDR2 YYEKEE come from the germline V gene (reference sequence). The CDR3 DNA reads TGTGCCAGCAGCCGCTGGGCGACAGGGGGGAACACTGAAGCTTTCTTT. Protein sequence: CASSRWATGGNTEAFF.

This chain joins TRBV7-7 and TRBJ2-3, with D unclear. Germline CDR1 is SSHAT and CDR2 is FNYEAQ (reference sequence). V lost 3 bases and J lost 3, with 7 bases in between. The CDR3 extends over 13 amino acids. In DNA form, the CDR3 reads TGTGCCAGCAGCTTGTTGCTTACAGATACGCAGTATTTT. Amino acids: CASSLLLTDTQYF.

This chain joins TRBV13 and TRBJ2-2; possible D gene TRBD1, 5 bases. CDR3 length equals 14 residues. Germline assignment: CDR1 PRHDT and CDR2 FYEKMQ (reference sequence). The V and J ends lost 6 bases and 7 bases respectively, with 15 bases between them. In DNA, the CDR3 is TGTGCCAGCAGTGATGTCCCAGGGTACGGGGAGCTGTTTTTT. Protein: CASSDVPGYGELFF.

The rearrangement links TRBV4-3 to TRBJ1-1, with D perhaps TRBD1 (6 bases). CDR3 length: 14 residues. V was pared by 0 bases and J by 1 base, with 6 bases between. CDR1 is LGHNA and CDR2 is YSLEER in the germline V gene. In DNA, the CDR3 is TGCGCCAGCAGCCAAGAACAGGGGAACACTGAAGCTTTCTTT. Its protein is CASSQEQGNTEAFF.

The CDR3 reads CASSYIDGGTGELFF. The CDR3 DNA follows: TGTGCCAGTAGTTATATCGACGGGGGAACCGGGGAGCTGTTTTTT. The rearrangement joins TRBV19 to TRBJ2-2; tentatively, D is TRBD2 (6 bases). Germline lookup yields CDR1 LNHDA and CDR2 SQIVND (reference sequence). Trimming removed 5 bases at V and 5 bases at J, with 15 bases between. This CDR3 contains 15 residues.

CDR3 in amino acids: CASSPTDSPESGNTIYF. The CDR3 nucleotides read TGCGCCAGCAGCCCGACAGACTCCCCCGAATCTGGAAACACCATATATTTT. The rearrangement links TRBV4-1 to TRBJ1-3; TRBD1 is a possible D gene (5 bases). Trimming stripped 4 bases from V and 1 base from J, with 17 bases between. CDR3 length: 17 residues. Germline V gene data show CDR1 as MGHRA and CDR2 as YSYEKL.

V usage is TRBV6-5 and J usage is TRBJ2-1; a weak D match, TRBD2 (5 bases). Germline V gene sequence: CDR1 MNHEY, CDR2 SVGAGI. The CDR3 sequence is 13 residues long. The V end lost 1 base, the J end lost 4 bases, and 5 bases lay between the germline ends. CDR3 protein: CASSYLAYNEQFF. DNA for the CDR3: TGTGCCAGCAGTTACTTAGCGTACAATGAGCAGTTCTTC.

The genes are TRBV27 and TRBJ1-1, with TRBD1 as a possible D gene (6 bases). Germline loops: CDR1 MNHEY, CDR2 SMNVEV (reference sequence). V lost 8 bases, J lost 2 bases, and 15 bases lay in between. CDR3 length: 14 residues. The CDR3 coding sequence is TGTGCCAGCGCCCGGGACACCGCTAACACTGAAGCTTTCTTT. Amino acids: CASARDTANTEAFF.

The J gene is TRBJ1-5, the V gene TRBV7-9; D is uncertain. This CDR3 is built from 14 residues. CDR1 and CDR2 from the germline V gene are SEHNR and FQNEAQ (reference sequence). Trimming took off 7 bases at V and 2 bases at J, with 12 bases between the two ends. CDR3 amino acids: CASTPPYRNQPQHF. The DNA for the CDR3 is TGTGCCAGCACCCCCCCTTATCGCAATCAGCCCCAGCATTTT.

This chain uses TRBV7-9 with TRBJ1-4, with a possible D match to TRBD1 (6 bases). Trimming took 6 bases from V and 2 from J, leaving 7 bases between them. The CDR3 is 13 residues long. Germline CDR1 reads SEHNR; CDR2 reads FQNEAQ (reference sequence). The DNA for the CDR3 is TGTGCCAGCAGACAGGGCACTAATGAAAAACTGTTTTTT. This gives the protein CASRQGTNEKLFF.

The chain uses TRBV6-5 and TRBJ2-7, with 9 bases lining up with TRBD2. This CDR3 contains 15 residues. Per the germline V gene, CDR1 is MNHEY and CDR2 is SVGAGI. V shed 4 bases, J shed 2 bases, and the junction held 6 bases outside the gene matches. The CDR3 DNA follows: TGTGCCAGCAGTTTTTCGACTAGCGGTCCCTACGAGCAGTACTTC. It specifies CASSFSTSGPYEQYF.

The chain combines TRBV14 with TRBJ1-1; D gene ambiguous. The CDR3 sequence is 15 residues long. Germline loops: CDR1 SGHDN, CDR2 FVKESK. V was cut by 3 bases and J by 0 bases, with 11 bases left in between. The CDR3 reads CASSQYPDMNTEAFF. Written as DNA, the CDR3 is TGTGCCAGCAGCCAGTACCCAGACATGAACACTGAAGCTTTCTTT.

The CDR3 DNA follows: TGTGCCAGTAGTATAGTGCTTCCGACTGGTACTTACAAGCTCGAGCAGTACTTC. It encodes CASSIVLPTGTYKLEQYF. The gene calls are TRBV19 and TRBJ2-7; D is unclear. Germline V lookup: CDR1 LNHDA, CDR2 SQIVND (reference sequence). The CDR3 is made up of 18 amino acids. Trimming left V 1 base short and J 6 bases short, with 25 bases between.

This clone was recorded only once. The chain couples TRBV9 to TRBJ1-4, with TRBD1 identical over 9 bases. Looked up from germline, CDR1 is SGDLS and CDR2 is YYNGEE. The CDR3 is 16 amino acids. Unmatched junction bases numbered 11, after V lost 4 bases and J lost 7 bases. This CDR3 is CASSQRTGTGFEKLFF. The DNA for the CDR3 is TGTGCCAGCAGCCAGCGAACCGGGACAGGGTTTGAAAAACTGTTTTTT.

The chain is built from TRBV4-3 and TRBJ2-1; 7 bases are a match to TRBD1. The length of the CDR3 is 16 residues. From germline, CDR1 is LGHNA and CDR2 YSLEER. The V gene end was trimmed by 4 bases and the J gene end by 0 bases; junction bases not matched to a gene: 6. The DNA of the CDR3 is TGCGCCAGCAGCCTCACACAGGGGAGCTCCTACAATGAGCAGTTCTTC. Translating it yields CASSLTQGSSYNEQFF.

This clone appeared a single time. The rearrangement uses TRBV15 and TRBJ1-1; the D gene is possibly TRBD1 (6 bases). The CDR3 loop spans 16 amino acids. Trimming left V 1 base short and J 0 bases short, with 12 bases between. The V gene's germline CDR1 is LNHNV and CDR2 YYDKDF (reference sequence). DNA for the CDR3: TGTGCCACCAGCAGAGGGGGGACACCCATGAACACTGAAGCTTTCTTT. It is translated as CATSRGGTPMNTEAFF.

The chain recombines TRBV27 with TRBJ2-1; weak D call: TRBD2 (5 bases). Germline V gives CDR1 MNHEY, CDR2 SMNVEV (reference sequence). With 1 base removed from V and 0 bases from J, the gap between germline ends came to 10 bases. This CDR3 comprises 16 residues. This CDR3 is CASSLYPRASYNEQFF. The CDR3 region has the DNA TGTGCCAGCAGTTTATATCCGAGGGCCTCCTACAATGAGCAGTTCTTC.

This clone was detected only once. This chain uses TRBV6-5 with TRBJ1-5; D remains ambiguous. V dropped 2 bases and J dropped 0 bases, with 5 bases sitting between them. The V gene's germline CDR1 is MNHEY and CDR2 SVGAGI. The CDR3 is 14 residues long. CDR3 DNA: TGTGCCAGCAGTTACCTCCATAGCAATCAGCCCCAGCATTTT. This codes for CASSYLHSNQPQHF.

J is TRBJ2-3 and V is TRBV2; D may be TRBD1 (5 bases). The germline V gene encodes CDR1 SNHLY and CDR2 FYNNEI. V was shortened by 6 bases and J by 4 bases, with 20 bases between the two germline ends. This CDR3 has 16 amino acids. CDR3 nucleotide sequence: TGTGCCAGCAGGGGGCCGGTCGTTGGGCGCTCAGATACGCAGTATTTT. Amino acids: CASRGPVVGRSDTQYF.

This chain joins TRBV30 and TRBJ2-1; TRBD2 aligns across 11 bases. Germline CDR1 and CDR2: GTSNPN and SVGIG (reference sequence). The CDR3 length is 16 residues. The V and J ends lost 0 bases and 2 bases, in that order; junction bases with no gene match: 3. The CDR3 DNA sequence: TGTGCCTGGAGTGTGGCTAGCGGGAGGCCCTACAATGAGCAGTTCTTC. It translates to CAWSVASGRPYNEQFF.

This chain connects TRBV13 to TRBJ1-2; TRBD1 might be the D (6 bases). The length of the CDR3 is 10 residues. The germline V gene has CDR1 PRHDT and CDR2 FYEKMQ (reference sequence). Deletions cut 11 bases from V and 6 bases from J, with 10 bases between. The CDR3 is CASQGNGYTF. DNA of the CDR3: TGTGCCTCCCAGGGGAATGGCTACACCTTC.

CDR3 DNA sequence: TGTGCCAGCATGGTGGCCTACGAGCAGTACTTC. Translating it yields CASMVAYEQYF. The V call is TRBV6-5, the J call TRBJ2-7, with D uncertain. The CDR3 is made up of 11 amino acids. The V end lost 7 bases, the J end lost 2 bases, and 6 bases lay between the germline ends. Looked up from germline, CDR1 is MNHEY and CDR2 is SVGAGI.

This chain connects TRBV5-6 to TRBJ2-7; 10 bases align to TRBD2. This CDR3 is 15 amino acids long. V trimming: 1 base; J trimming: 1 base; junction bases outside the gene matches: 2. CDR1 is SGHDT, CDR2 YYEEEE, per germline. Here the CDR3 DNA reads TGTGCCAGCAGCTTGCCTAGCGGGGGTTCCTACGAGCAGTACTTC. As protein: CASSLPSGGSYEQYF.

This sequence joins TRBV7-3 and TRBJ1-1; D is undetermined. The CDR3 is made up of 15 amino acids. CDR1 and CDR2 from the germline V gene are SGHTA and FQGTGA. V dropped 1 base and J dropped 0 bases, with 9 bases sitting between them. The CDR3 DNA reads TGTGCCAGCAGCTTAAATGTGGGAGTGAACACTGAAGCTTTCTTT. It yields the protein CASSLNVGVNTEAFF.

The chain carries TRBV9 and TRBJ2-7; TRBD1 or TRBD2 may be the D gene (5 bases each). Germline-derived CDR1 and CDR2 are SGDLS and YYNGEE. CDR3 length: 14 amino acids. V was cut by 0 bases and J by 3 bases, with 10 bases left in between. In nucleotides, the CDR3 is TGTGCCAGCAGCGTAGATGGGACCAACTACGAGCAGTACTTC. The encoded protein is CASSVDGTNYEQYF.

The J gene is TRBJ2-5, the V gene TRBV7-8; 9 positions agree with TRBD2. With 1 base clipped from V and 7 bases from J, the junction kept 13 bases outside the gene matches. Germline-derived CDR1 and CDR2 are SGHVS and FQNEAQ. This CDR3 contains 17 residues. For the CDR3, the DNA is TGTGCCAGCAGCTTAGAAGCTCTGCGGGGGGGCGCCGGGACCCAGTACTTC. Translation: CASSLEALRGGAGTQYF.

The V and J genes are TRBV27 and TRBJ2-7; 9 bases fit TRBD1. Germline CDR1 and CDR2: MNHEY and SMNVEV (reference sequence). CDR3 length: 17 residues. V shed 5 bases and J 5 bases; nucleotides not matched to a gene: 16. The CDR3 region is CASSPIRTGGVANEQYF. DNA for the CDR3: TGTGCCAGCAGTCCTATCCGTACAGGGGGCGTAGCGAACGAGCAGTACTTC.

This rearrangement joins TRBV9 to TRBJ2-1; 7 bases are a match to TRBD2. Losses at the gene ends were 4 bases for V and 5 bases for J; bases not matched to a gene: 9. This CDR3 is 15 amino acids long. Germline loops: CDR1 SGDLS, CDR2 YYNGEE. The DNA of the CDR3 is TGTGCCAGCAGCCCTGGGGACTACCGACACAATGAGCAGTTCTTC. This codes for CASSPGDYRHNEQFF.

This chain joins TRBV4-3 and TRBJ1-1, with D perhaps TRBD1 (6 bases). The V gene's germline CDR1 is LGHNA and CDR2 YSLEER. The CDR3 covers 14 residues. Trimming pared 4 bases from V and 0 bases from J, leaving 9 bases between. The CDR3 protein is CASSPGQLNTEAFF. Written as DNA, the CDR3 is TGCGCCAGCAGCCCCGGACAGCTGAACACTGAAGCTTTCTTT.

This clone showed up just a few times. The chain has TRBV12-5 and TRBJ2-1, with D possibly matching TRBD2 (5 bases). The germline V gene encodes CDR1 LGHNT and CDR2 FRNRAP. The CDR3 is 14 residues long. Trimming removed 3 bases at V and 4 bases at J, with 10 bases between. The CDR3 DNA sequence: TGTGCTAGTGGTTTTGGCGGGCTATACAATGAGCAGTTCTTC. Protein sequence: CASGFGGLYNEQFF.

This clone is a singleton in its sample. The chain links TRBV11-3 to TRBJ1-1; D unresolved. The germline CDR1 and CDR2 sequences are SGHNT and YENEEA. The CDR3 sequence is 14 residues long. V lost 5 bases to trimming and J lost 0 bases, with 10 bases between them. The chain's CDR3 is CASSPTVLNTEAFF. The CDR3 DNA follows: TGTGCCAGCAGCCCTACCGTTTTGAACACTGAAGCTTTCTTT.